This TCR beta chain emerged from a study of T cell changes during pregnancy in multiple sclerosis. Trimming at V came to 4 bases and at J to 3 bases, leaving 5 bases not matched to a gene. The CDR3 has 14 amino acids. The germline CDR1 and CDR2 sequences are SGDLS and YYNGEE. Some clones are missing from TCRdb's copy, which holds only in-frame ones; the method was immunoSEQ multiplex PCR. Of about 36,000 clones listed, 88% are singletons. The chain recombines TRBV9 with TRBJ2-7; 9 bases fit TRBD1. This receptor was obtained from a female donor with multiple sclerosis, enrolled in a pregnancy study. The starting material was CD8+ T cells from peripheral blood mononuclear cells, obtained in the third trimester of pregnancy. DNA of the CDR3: TGTGCCAGCAGCCCTAACAGGGGGCACTACGAGCAGTACTTC. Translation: CASSPNRGHYEQYF.